The present entry profiles one T cell receptor (beta chain) with its context. Its antigen is unknown. The CDR3 is 17 residues long. The trim removed 4 bases at V and 1 base at J, leaving 8 bases unmatched. Germline V gene lookup returns CDR1 MNHNS and CDR2 SASEGT. The data originate from a study of cytomegalovirus exposure and HLA in healthy donors. Study results and limitations: What a later analysis showed was that several of the most significant clusters appeared linked to common viral pathogens.

The PCR contained 60 Vbeta and 13 Jbeta primers. The table came from immunoSEQ multiplex PCR; TCRdb's copy has only in-frame clones and leaves some out. The table has 110,000 to 150,000 clones, 77% seen once. The V and J genes are TRBV6-1 and TRBJ2-1, with TRBD1 identical over 9 bases. The sequence derives from a woman aged 50 to 60 in good health and CMV-seronegative. Sequencing was carried out using PBMCs. The CDR3 here is CASSGRSGTGSYNEQFF. CDR3 sequence (DNA): TGTGCCAGCAGTGGGAGGAGTGGGACAGGGTCCTACAATGAGCAGTTCTTC.